This T cell receptor beta chain derives from a study of T cell responses to AZD1222 COVID-19 vaccine. V gave up 8 bases and J gave up 7 bases, with 15 bases separating them. Germline CDR1 and CDR2: LNHDA and SQIVND (reference sequence). The CDR3 consists of 13 residues. General study results and limits: The donor cohort was predominantly white British with a female majority, and clonal diversity may have been underestimated. Repertoires in all cases were sampled only once the peak T cell response had passed.

Note on this clone: The antigen is not known.

TCRdb keeps only in-frame clones here, not all; method: immunoSEQ multiplex PCR. The top ten clones hold less than 1.3% of a sample with some 130,000 clones, roughly 88% of them seen once. Source: peripheral blood, taken 28 days after the second AZD1222 dose. The receptor was derived from an adult who received the AZD1222 COVID-19 vaccine. The chain uses TRBV19 and TRBJ1-3; D not resolved. The CDR3 DNA reads TGTGCCAGTGAAGGCCTGGTGGGGAACACCATATATTTT. The encoded protein is CASEGLVGNTIYF.